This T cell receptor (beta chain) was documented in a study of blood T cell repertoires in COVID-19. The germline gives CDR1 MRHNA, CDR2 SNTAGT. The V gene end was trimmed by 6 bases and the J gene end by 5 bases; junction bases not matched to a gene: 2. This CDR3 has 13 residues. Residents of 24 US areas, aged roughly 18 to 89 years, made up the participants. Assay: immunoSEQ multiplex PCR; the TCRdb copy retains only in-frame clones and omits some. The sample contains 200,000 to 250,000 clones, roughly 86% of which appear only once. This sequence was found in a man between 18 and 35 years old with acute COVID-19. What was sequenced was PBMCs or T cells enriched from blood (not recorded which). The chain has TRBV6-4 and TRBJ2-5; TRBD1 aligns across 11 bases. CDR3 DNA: TGTGCCAGCAGGGGGGACAGGGGGGAGACCCAGTACTTC. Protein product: CASRGDRGETQYF.